Below are 21 T cell receptor beta chains sequenced from a single sample in a study of beta chain features in type 1 diabetes. Study-level points and caveats: Shorter TCRB CDR3s, moderately but significantly so, were found in Type 1 diabetes patients in all four CD4+ subsets.

Investigators reverse transcribed all isolated RNA, so they sequenced expressed TCRB transcripts. Data came from immunoSEQ multiplex PCR; TCRdb stores just in-frame clones and leaves some out. The repertoire holds a few hundred thousand clones, with roughly a quarter as singletons. Their specific antigens are unknown. Sequencing was performed on naive CD4+ T cells from blood. These receptors were obtained from a woman younger than 45 with type 1 diabetes.

This clone appeared a few times. The V gene is TRBV19, the J gene TRBJ2-7, with 12 positions matching TRBD1. The CDR3 is made up of 15 amino acids. CDR1 is LNHDA, CDR2 SQIVND, per germline (reference sequence). Trimming removed 4 bases from V and 4 bases from J; junction bases left unmatched: 5. The CDR3: CASSTGQGATYEQYF. The CDR3 bases are TGTGCCAGTAGTACGGGACAGGGGGCAACATACGAGCAGTACTTC.

This clone was seen only a few times. The chain has TRBV29-1 and TRBJ2-1, with 7 bases fitting TRBD1. This CDR3 has 14 residues. CDR1 and CDR2 from the germline V gene are SQVTM and ANQGSEA. V was clipped by 6 bases and J by 6 bases; unmatched bases: 11. In DNA form, the CDR3 reads TGCAGCGTCGGACCCGGACAGGACCGCAATGAGCAGTTCTTC. Translated, it gives CSVGPGQDRNEQFF.

V usage is TRBV9 and J usage is TRBJ2-5, with 8 bases lining up with TRBD2. The CDR3 has 14 residues. J gave up 4 bases and V 3 bases, and 5 bases lay outside the gene matches. From germline, CDR1 is SGDLS and CDR2 YYNGEE. CDR3 sequence: CASSAGLAGETQYF. As DNA, the CDR3 is TGTGCCAGCAGCGCCGGACTAGCCGGAGAGACCCAGTACTTC.

Turning to this clone: The same CDR3 can be traced to other DNA sequences in this sample. CDR3 residues: CSARQGDTEAFF. CDR3 in DNA: TGCAGCGCACGACAGGGCGACACTGAAGCTTTCTTT. This rearrangement joins TRBV29-1 to TRBJ1-1, with 7 bases fitting TRBD1. The CDR3 is 12 amino acids. V gave up 7 bases and J gave up 3 bases; unmatched junction bases: 5. Per germline, CDR1 SQVTM and CDR2 ANQGSEA. Full variable domain (missing parts from reference TRBV29-1 and TRBJ1-1): SAVISQKPSRDICQRGTSLTIQCQVDSQVTMMFWYRQQPGQSLTLIATANQGSEATYESGFVIDKFPISRPNLTFSTLTVSNMSPEDSSIYLCSARQGDTEAFFGQGTRLTVV.

A single count supports this clone. The gene calls are TRBV18 and TRBJ1-1; the D is unclear. Trimming removed 2 bases from V and 2 bases from J, with 6 bases in between. The CDR3 is 13 amino acids. CDR1 KGHSH and CDR2 LQKENI come from the germline V gene. The CDR3 reads CASSPSPNTEAFF. The CDR3 DNA sequence: TGTGCCAGCTCACCAAGCCCCAACACTGAAGCTTTCTTT.

This clone was seen a handful of times. The chain recombines TRBV7-9 with TRBJ1-1, with D tentatively TRBD1 (5 bases). This CDR3 has 13 amino acids. Germline values: CDR1 SEHNR, CDR2 FQNEAQ (reference sequence). V was shortened by 6 bases and J by 4 bases, with 12 bases between the two germline ends. The CDR3 bases are TGTGCCAGCAGTCTTATCGGGGGCACTGAAGCTTTCTTT. This translates into CASSLIGGTEAFF.

This rearrangement joins TRBV9 to TRBJ2-6, with D possibly TRBD1 on 5 matching bases. The CDR3 has 19 amino acids. V lost 3 bases and J lost 0, with 19 bases in between. Per the germline V gene, CDR1 is SGDLS and CDR2 is YYNGEE. CDR3 sequence reads: CASSASLTETSSGANVLTF. CDR3 DNA sequence: TGTGCCAGCAGCGCCTCTTTGACAGAGACAAGCTCTGGGGCCAACGTCCTGACTTTC.

This clone was detected a few times. The gene calls are TRBV5-1 and TRBJ2-1; TRBD2 matches at 7 bases. In germline, CDR1 is SGHRS, CDR2 YFSETQ. J was trimmed by 4 bases and V by 0 bases; bases with no gene match: 7. The CDR3 has 16 amino acids. CDR3 coding DNA: TGCGCCAGCAGCTTGGATGCTAGCGGACTTTACAATGAGCAGTTCTTC. This gives the protein CASSLDASGLYNEQFF.

This clone was observed a few times. This chain uses TRBV12-5 with TRBJ1-1; D is ambiguous. Germline CDR1 is LGHNT and CDR2 is FRNRAP. The CDR3 sequence is 12 residues long. Written as DNA, the CDR3 is TGTGCCGAGGCCCGGGAGAACACTGAAGCTTTCTTT. Translation: CAEARENTEAFF.

As for this clone: One end of the junction varies from germline; a read error may be responsible. The rearrangement links TRBV11-2 to TRBJ1-3, with a weak D call TRBD1 (6 bases). The CDR3 consists of 16 residues. Germline CDR1 and CDR2: SGHAT and FQNNGV. Here the CDR3 reads CASSLGQLYSGNTIYF. The CDR3 coding sequence is TGTGCCAGCAGTTTAGGACAGCTTTACTCTGGAAACACCATATATTTT.

CDR3 in DNA: TGTGCCAGCAGCTTCGGACAGAACTATGGCTACACCTTC. This gives the protein CASSFGQNYGYTF. The chain carries TRBV5-4 and TRBJ1-2, with D possibly being TRBD1 (6 bases). CDR1 is SGHNT, CDR2 YYREEE, per germline (reference sequence). V lost 2 bases and J lost 2, with 7 bases in between. This CDR3 is built from 13 residues.

The sample holds one count of this clone. The CDR3, as DNA: TGTGCCAGCAGCGTAGGGGGGACAGCGGAGGGGCTATATGGCTACACCTTC. Its translation is CASSVGGTAEGLYGYTF. V usage is TRBV9 and J usage is TRBJ1-2; 7 bases are a match to TRBD1. The CDR3 is 17 amino acids. V shed 0 bases, J shed 5 bases, and the junction held 13 bases outside the gene matches. CDR1 and CDR2 (germline): SGDLS, YYNGEE.

V and J are TRBV6-1 and TRBJ2-5, with D unresolved. V was clipped by 5 bases and J by 5 bases, with 6 bases between them. CDR3 length: 11 amino acids. CDR1 is MNHNS, CDR2 SASEGT, per germline. Written as DNA, the CDR3 is TGTGCCAGCAGTATCGGTGAGACCCAGTACTTC. Its protein is CASSIGETQYF.

The chain combines TRBV5-1 with TRBJ2-1; D gene ambiguous. Germline CDR1 is SGHRS and CDR2 is YFSETQ. V was clipped by 0 bases and J by 10 bases, with 11 bases between them. This CDR3 region has 13 residues. The CDR3 coding sequence is TGCGCCAGCAGCTTGGAGGCCCTGGAGGAGCAGTTCTTC. Translation: CASSLEALEEQFF.

V gene TRBV27 combines with J gene TRBJ2-5; the D gene is possibly TRBD2 (6 bases). V shed 1 base and J shed 1 base, with 10 bases lying between them. The CDR3 loop spans 15 amino acids. CDR1 is MNHEY, CDR2 SMNVEV, per germline (reference sequence). The CDR3 nucleotides are TGTGCCAGCAGTTTATTCGGGACTTTCCAAGAGACCCAGTACTTC. Its translation is CASSLFGTFQETQYF.

The chain links TRBV7-9 to TRBJ2-3; possible D gene TRBD1, 6 bases. Germline values: CDR1 SEHNR, CDR2 FQNEAQ (reference sequence). Trimming shortened V by 5 bases and J by 4 bases, and 19 bases separated the two germline ends. The CDR3 has 16 amino acids. The CDR3 protein is CASSPPAQGRADTQYF. The DNA of the CDR3 is TGTGCCAGCAGCCCCCCGGCACAGGGAAGGGCAGATACGCAGTATTTT.

CDR3 in DNA: TGTGCCAGCAGTTTTCGTACAGGAAACATTCAGTACTTC. Translation: CASSFRTGNIQYF. The V and J genes are TRBV28 and TRBJ2-4; D is perhaps TRBD1 (5 bases). CDR1 and CDR2 (germline): MDHEN, SYDVKM. The CDR3 runs 13 residues. V dropped 3 bases and J dropped 6 bases, with 9 bases sitting between them.

This clone was found a few times. V is TRBV11-2 and J is TRBJ2-5, with 12 bases identical to TRBD2. Germline V gene data show CDR1 as SGHAT and CDR2 as FQNNGV. The CDR3 runs 16 residues. V trimming: 6 bases; J trimming: 4 bases; junction bases outside the gene matches: 9. The CDR3 region is CASRSLAGGIPETQYF. The CDR3 DNA sequence: TGTGCCAGCAGATCGCTAGCGGGAGGGATACCAGAGACCCAGTACTTC.

In its sample, this clone was seen a few times. The J gene is TRBJ2-7, the V gene TRBV5-4, with D maybe TRBD2 (5 bases). This CDR3 is 14 amino acids long. V was clipped by 3 bases and J by 5 bases, with 15 bases between them. Germline CDR1 reads SGHNT; CDR2 reads YYREEE (reference sequence). Written as DNA, the CDR3 is TGTGCCAGCAGCTCGGCGGGTTTACTCCACGAGCAGTACTTC. Its protein is CASSSAGLLHEQYF.

The chain joins TRBV29-1 to TRBJ1-2; 7 bases align to TRBD1. The germline V gene encodes CDR1 SQVTM and CDR2 ANQGSEA. V gave up 2 bases and J gave up 4 bases; unmatched junction bases: 1. The length of the CDR3 is 12 residues. CDR3 region: CSVEWDSYGYTF. CDR3 in DNA: TGCAGCGTTGAATGGGACAGCTATGGCTACACCTTC. The full variable domain, in which reference TRBV29-1 and TRBJ1-2 provide the parts outside the CDR3, is SAVISQKPSRDICQRGTSLTIQCQVDSQVTMMFWYRQQPGQSLTLIATANQGSEATYESGFVIDKFPISRPNLTFSTLTVSNMSPEDSSIYLCSVEWDSYGYTFGSGTRLTVV.

V and J are TRBV18 and TRBJ2-7, with 8 bases fitting TRBD1. Per the germline V gene, CDR1 is KGHSH and CDR2 is LQKENI. Trimming took 6 bases from V and 2 from J; bases not matched to a gene: 6. The CDR3 consists of 14 residues. The CDR3 loop reads CASSAGTGTYEQYF. In DNA form, the CDR3 reads TGTGCCAGCTCGGCAGGGACAGGAACCTACGAGCAGTACTTC.